The 31 T cell receptor beta chains below were found in one sample sequenced in a study of monozygotic twins with inflammatory bowel disease. Using the 5' RACE reads, TCRdb records one entry per CDR3 protein without DNA. The table for this sample gives some 400,000 distinct CDR3 sequences. The source material was blood. The receptors stem from a human donor with ulcerative colitis or Crohn's disease, or a healthy co-twin of an affected twin (not recorded which).

CDR3 sequence reads: CASSYDAGGQETQYF. The chain links TRBV6-2 or TRBV6-3 to TRBJ2-5; TCRdb selects TRBD2, and the lack of DNA leaves this call unchecked. The germline CDR1 and CDR2 sequences are MNHEY and SVGEGT. This CDR3 has 15 residues.

This chain uses TRBV2 with TRBJ2-7; TCRdb names TRBD1, which stays unverified in the absence of DNA. CDR1 SNHLY and CDR2 FYNNEI come from the germline V gene. This CDR3 has 13 amino acids. This CDR3 reads CASSTGITYEQYF.

The chain combines TRBV28 with TRBJ2-7. The CDR3 spans 15 residues. CDR1 and CDR2 from the germline V gene are MDHEN and SYDVKM. Here the CDR3 reads CASSTPDRGPYEQYF.

The chain links TRBV5-1 to TRBJ2-7; without DNA, the TCRdb call of TRBD1 cannot be checked. The CDR3 length is 13 residues. The germline V gene has CDR1 SGHRS and CDR2 YFSETQ. CDR3: CASSLADGREQYF.

The gene calls are TRBV7-2 and TRBJ2-3; the TRBD1 assignment by TCRdb is unverifiable without DNA. Germline-derived CDR1 and CDR2 are SGHTA and FQGNSA. The CDR3 runs 15 residues. Here the CDR3 reads CASSSTGTSTDTQYF. The variable domain in full, completed from reference TRBV7-2 and TRBJ2-3, reads GAGVSQSPSNKVTEKGKDVELRCDPISGHTALYWYRQSLGQGLEFLIYFQGNSAPDKSGLPSDRFSAERTGGSVSTLTIQRTQQEDSAVYLCASSSTGTSTDTQYFGPGTRLTVL.

This chain connects TRBV4-2 to TRBJ2-1; absent DNA, TCRdb's TRBD1 call cannot be checked. Germline CDR1 reads LGHNA; CDR2 reads YNFKEQ. The CDR3 totals 14 residues. CDR3 region: CASGPVGLDNEQFF.

The J gene is TRBJ2-7, the V gene TRBV10-3; TCRdb reports TRBD1, a call that lacks DNA to check it against. Germline V gives CDR1 ENHRY, CDR2 SYGVKD. The CDR3 loop spans 12 amino acids. The CDR3 loop reads CAISVQGNEQYF.

J is TRBJ1-4 and V is TRBV19; TCRdb's D call, TRBD1, is unchecked because there is no DNA. The germline CDR1 and CDR2 sequences are LNHDA and SQIVND (reference sequence). The CDR3 loop spans 14 amino acids. CDR3 sequence reads: CASSIGQGNEKLFF.

This sequence joins TRBV29-1 and TRBJ1-2. The CDR3 is made up of 12 amino acids. Germline CDR1 reads SQVTM; CDR2 reads ANQGSEA. The CDR3 here is CSERTANYGYTF.

The chain carries TRBV9 and TRBJ1-1; TCRdb proposes TRBD1, but this gene call is untestable without DNA. Germline lookup yields CDR1 SGDLS and CDR2 YYNGEE. The CDR3 is made up of 15 amino acids. The CDR3 region is CASSVEGQTGTEAFF.

The J gene is TRBJ1-4, the V gene TRBV13; TCRdb's assignment of TRBD1 cannot be checked, as there is no DNA. The CDR3 runs to 15 residues. Germline V gene lookup returns CDR1 PRHDT and CDR2 FYEKMQ (reference sequence). CDR3 protein: CASTRRGTGAEKLFF.

The chain recombines TRBV2 with TRBJ1-1; without DNA, the TCRdb call of TRBD1 cannot be checked. The CDR3 consists of 14 residues. CDR1 SNHLY and CDR2 FYNNEI come from the germline V gene. The CDR3 sequence: CASRAQGVNTEAFF.

The V gene is TRBV12-3 or TRBV12-4, the J gene TRBJ2-5; no DNA is available, so the TRBD2 call from TCRdb remains unchecked. CDR3 length: 15 amino acids. The chain's CDR3 is CASSPSRTATETQYF.

The chain employs TRBV5-1 and TRBJ2-3; TCRdb selects TRBD1, and the lack of DNA leaves this call unchecked. Germline V gives CDR1 SGHRS, CDR2 YFSETQ. The CDR3 has 15 amino acids. CDR3 region: CASRFGTGGTDTQYF.

V and J are TRBV7-9 and TRBJ2-7; TCRdb proposes TRBD2, but this gene call is untestable without DNA. The CDR3 covers 15 residues. CDR1 and CDR2 (germline): SEHNR, FQNEAQ (reference sequence). This CDR3 reads CASSLTSGFSYEQYF.

This chain links TRBV20-1 with TRBJ2-7; the D call of TRBD1 rests on TCRdb alone, since no DNA is present to check it. This CDR3 is 12 amino acids long. CDR1 and CDR2 from the germline V gene are DFQATT and SNEGSKA (reference sequence). The CDR3 protein is CSARGVSYEQYF.

The chain couples TRBV12-3 or TRBV12-4 to TRBJ2-7. The CDR3 spans 14 residues. The CDR3 sequence: CASSLSGGVYEQYF.

The genes are TRBV7-8 and TRBJ2-7; with no DNA, the TCRdb D assignment of TRBD2 cannot be verified. Per the germline V gene, CDR1 is SGHVS and CDR2 is FQNEAQ. There are 17 residues in the CDR3. The CDR3 reads CASSLALAGGSTYEQYF. Based on the CDR3 plus reference TRBV7-8 and TRBJ2-7, the full variable domain is GAGVSQSPRYKVAKRGQDVALRCDPISGHVSLFWYQQALGQGPEFLTYFQNEAQLDKSGLPSDRFFAERPEGSVSTLKIQRTQQEDSAVYLCASSLALAGGSTYEQYFGPGTRLTVT.

The rearrangement links TRBV12-3 or TRBV12-4 to TRBJ2-2; TCRdb lists TRBD1, though no DNA is available to test this call. The CDR3 is made up of 15 amino acids. CDR3 protein: CASSPHGANTGELFF.

The CDR3 spells CASTKGLAGPNEQFF. The V and J genes are TRBV28 and TRBJ2-1; TCRdb outputs TRBD2, but without DNA this stays unchecked. Germline assignment: CDR1 MDHEN and CDR2 SYDVKM. The CDR3 extends over 15 amino acids.

The chain has TRBV19 and TRBJ1-5. Per the germline V gene, CDR1 is LNHDA and CDR2 is SQIVND (reference sequence). This CDR3 contains 14 residues. CDR3 in amino acids: CASMEGYSNQPQHF. Complete variable domain (other parts from reference TRBV19 and TRBJ1-5): DGGITQSPKYLFRKEGQNVTLSCEQNLNHDAMYWYRQDPGQGLRLIYYSQIVNDFQKGDIAEGYSVSREKKESFPLTVTSAQKNPTAFYLCASMEGYSNQPQHFGDGTRLSIL.

This sequence joins TRBV27 and TRBJ2-2; TCRdb indicates TRBD2, and absent DNA this call remains unverified. The germline CDR1 and CDR2 sequences are MNHEY and SMNVEV (reference sequence). The CDR3 runs to 14 residues. The CDR3 is CASSFRRAPGELFF.

This rearrangement joins TRBV15 to TRBJ1-3. The CDR3 spans 15 residues. The V gene's germline CDR1 is LNHNV and CDR2 YYDKDF (reference sequence). The CDR3 spells CATSRERDSGNTIYF.

This chain connects TRBV14 to TRBJ1-1. CDR1 is SGHDN and CDR2 is FVKESK in the germline V gene. CDR3 length equals 13 residues. CDR3 residues: CASSASLNTEAFF.

The V gene is TRBV7-2, the J gene TRBJ2-5; the TCRdb D gene call, TRBD2, has no DNA to confirm it. CDR3 size: 14 residues. Germline loops: CDR1 SGHTA, CDR2 FQGNSA. CDR3 protein: CASRPPSLAETQYF.

The gene calls are TRBV6-5 and TRBJ2-1. Looked up from germline, CDR1 is MNHEY and CDR2 is SVGAGI. This CDR3 has 13 amino acids. The CDR3: CASSYRIVEHQFF.

The chain carries TRBV11-2 and TRBJ1-4; the D gene TCRdb calls, TRBD1, cannot be checked with no DNA. This CDR3 spans 12 amino acids. Germline lookup yields CDR1 SGHAT and CDR2 FQNNGV. CDR3 protein: CASTGGGEKLFF.

The rearrangement uses TRBV5-1 and TRBJ1-1; TCRdb calls TRBD1, which cannot be checked without DNA. This CDR3 region has 15 residues. Per germline, CDR1 SGHRS and CDR2 YFSETQ. CDR3: CASSLNTGGNTEAFF.

The J gene is TRBJ2-5, the V gene TRBV18; TCRdb names TRBD2, which stays unverified in the absence of DNA. The germline CDR1 and CDR2 sequences are KGHSH and LQKENI. The CDR3 loop spans 16 amino acids. The chain's CDR3 is CASSPPLAGEQETQYF. Using reference TRBV18 and TRBJ2-5 for the parts outside the CDR3, the full variable domain is NAGVMQNPRHLVRRRGQEARLRCSPMKGHSHVYWYRQLPEEGLKFMVYLQKENIIDESGMPKERFSAEFPKEGPSILRIQQVVRGDSAAYFCASSPPLAGEQETQYFGPGTRLLVL.

The V call is TRBV5-6, the J call TRBJ2-1; absent DNA, TCRdb's TRBD1 call cannot be checked. The CDR3 contains 11 residues. The germline V gene encodes CDR1 SGHDT and CDR2 YYEEEE. The CDR3 sequence is CASSSRDRGFF. The full variable domain, its missing parts supplied by reference TRBV5-6 and TRBJ2-1, is DAGVTQSPTHLIKTRGQQVTLRCSPKSGHDTVSWYQQALGQGPQFIFQYYEEEERQRGNFPDRFSGHQFPNYSSELNVNALLLGDSALYLCASSSRDRGFFGPGTRLTVL.

The chain joins TRBV7-3 to TRBJ2-3; TCRdb names TRBD2, which stays unverified in the absence of DNA. The CDR3 loop spans 15 amino acids. CDR1 is SGHTA and CDR2 is FQGTGA in the germline V gene. This CDR3 reads CASSLMGTETDTQYF.